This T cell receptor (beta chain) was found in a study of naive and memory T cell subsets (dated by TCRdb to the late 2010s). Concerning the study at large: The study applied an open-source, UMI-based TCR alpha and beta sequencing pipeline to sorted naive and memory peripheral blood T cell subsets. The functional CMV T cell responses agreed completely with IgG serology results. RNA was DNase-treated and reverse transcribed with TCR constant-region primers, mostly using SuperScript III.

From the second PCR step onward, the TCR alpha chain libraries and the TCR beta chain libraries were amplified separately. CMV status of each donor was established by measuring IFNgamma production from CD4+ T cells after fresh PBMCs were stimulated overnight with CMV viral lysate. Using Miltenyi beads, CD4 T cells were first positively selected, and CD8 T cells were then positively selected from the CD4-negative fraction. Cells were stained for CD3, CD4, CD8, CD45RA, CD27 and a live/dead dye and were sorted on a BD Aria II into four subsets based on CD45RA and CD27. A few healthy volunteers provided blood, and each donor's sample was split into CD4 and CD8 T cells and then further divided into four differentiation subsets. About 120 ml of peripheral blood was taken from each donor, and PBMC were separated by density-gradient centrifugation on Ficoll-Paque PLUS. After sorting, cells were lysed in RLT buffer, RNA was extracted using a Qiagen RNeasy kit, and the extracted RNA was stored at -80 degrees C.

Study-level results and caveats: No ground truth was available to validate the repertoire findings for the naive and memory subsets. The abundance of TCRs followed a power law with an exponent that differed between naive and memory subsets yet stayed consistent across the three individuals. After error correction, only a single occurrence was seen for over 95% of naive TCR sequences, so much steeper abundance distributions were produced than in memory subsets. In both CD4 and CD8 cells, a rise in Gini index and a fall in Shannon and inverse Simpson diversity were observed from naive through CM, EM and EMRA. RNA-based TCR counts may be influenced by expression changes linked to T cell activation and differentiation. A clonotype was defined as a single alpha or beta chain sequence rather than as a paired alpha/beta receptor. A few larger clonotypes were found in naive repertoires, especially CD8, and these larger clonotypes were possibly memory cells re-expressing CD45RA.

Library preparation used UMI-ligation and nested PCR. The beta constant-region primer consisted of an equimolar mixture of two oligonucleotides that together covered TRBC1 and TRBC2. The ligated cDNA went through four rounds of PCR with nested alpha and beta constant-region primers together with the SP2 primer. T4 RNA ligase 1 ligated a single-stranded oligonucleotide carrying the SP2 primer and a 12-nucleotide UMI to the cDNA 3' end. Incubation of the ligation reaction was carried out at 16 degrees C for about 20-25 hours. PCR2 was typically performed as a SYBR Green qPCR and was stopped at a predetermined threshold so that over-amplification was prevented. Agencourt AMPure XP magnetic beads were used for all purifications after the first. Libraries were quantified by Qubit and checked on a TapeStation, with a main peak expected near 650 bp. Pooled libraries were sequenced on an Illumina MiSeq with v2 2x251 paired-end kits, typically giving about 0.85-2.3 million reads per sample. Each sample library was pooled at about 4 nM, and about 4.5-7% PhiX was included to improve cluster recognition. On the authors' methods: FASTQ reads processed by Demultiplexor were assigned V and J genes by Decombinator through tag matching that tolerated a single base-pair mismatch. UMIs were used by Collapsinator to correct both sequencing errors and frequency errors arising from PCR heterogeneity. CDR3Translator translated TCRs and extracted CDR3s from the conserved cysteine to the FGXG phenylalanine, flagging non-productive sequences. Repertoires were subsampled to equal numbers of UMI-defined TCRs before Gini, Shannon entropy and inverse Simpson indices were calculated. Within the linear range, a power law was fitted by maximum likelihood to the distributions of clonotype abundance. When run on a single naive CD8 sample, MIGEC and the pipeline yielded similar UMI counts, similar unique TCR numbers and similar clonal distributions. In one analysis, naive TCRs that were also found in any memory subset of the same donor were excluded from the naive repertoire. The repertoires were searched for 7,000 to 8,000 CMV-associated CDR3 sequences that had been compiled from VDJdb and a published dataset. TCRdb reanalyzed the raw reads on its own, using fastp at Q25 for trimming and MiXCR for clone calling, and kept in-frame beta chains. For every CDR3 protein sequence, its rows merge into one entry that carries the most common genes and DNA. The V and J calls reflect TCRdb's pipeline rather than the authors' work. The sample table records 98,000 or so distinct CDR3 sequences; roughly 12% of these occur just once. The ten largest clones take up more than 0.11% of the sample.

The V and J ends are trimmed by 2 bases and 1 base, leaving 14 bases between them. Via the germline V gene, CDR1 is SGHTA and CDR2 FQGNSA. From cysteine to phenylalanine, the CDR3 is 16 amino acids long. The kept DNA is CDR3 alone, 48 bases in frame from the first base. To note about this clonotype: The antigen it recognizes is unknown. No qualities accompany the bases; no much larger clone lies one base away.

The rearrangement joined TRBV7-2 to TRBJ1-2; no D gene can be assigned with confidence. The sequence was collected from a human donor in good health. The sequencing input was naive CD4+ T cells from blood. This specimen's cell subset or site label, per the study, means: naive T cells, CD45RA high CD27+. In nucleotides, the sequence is TGTGCCAGCAGCTTATCACGACGGGTCAGTAACTATGGCTACACCTTC. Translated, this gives CASSLSRRVSNYGYTF.